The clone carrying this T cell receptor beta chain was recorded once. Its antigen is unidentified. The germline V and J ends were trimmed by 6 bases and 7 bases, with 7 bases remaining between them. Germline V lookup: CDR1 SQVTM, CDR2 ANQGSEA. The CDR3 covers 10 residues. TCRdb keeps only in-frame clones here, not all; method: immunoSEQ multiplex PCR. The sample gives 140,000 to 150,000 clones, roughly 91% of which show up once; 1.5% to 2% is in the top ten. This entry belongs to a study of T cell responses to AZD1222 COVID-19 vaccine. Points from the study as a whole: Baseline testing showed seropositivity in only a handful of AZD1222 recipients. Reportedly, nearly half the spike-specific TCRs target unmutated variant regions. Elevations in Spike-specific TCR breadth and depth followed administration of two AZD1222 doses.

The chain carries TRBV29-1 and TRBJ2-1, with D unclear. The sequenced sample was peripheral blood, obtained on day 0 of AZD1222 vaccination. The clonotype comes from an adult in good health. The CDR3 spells CSVATNEQFF. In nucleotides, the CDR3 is TGCAGCGTAGCTACGAATGAGCAGTTCTTC.